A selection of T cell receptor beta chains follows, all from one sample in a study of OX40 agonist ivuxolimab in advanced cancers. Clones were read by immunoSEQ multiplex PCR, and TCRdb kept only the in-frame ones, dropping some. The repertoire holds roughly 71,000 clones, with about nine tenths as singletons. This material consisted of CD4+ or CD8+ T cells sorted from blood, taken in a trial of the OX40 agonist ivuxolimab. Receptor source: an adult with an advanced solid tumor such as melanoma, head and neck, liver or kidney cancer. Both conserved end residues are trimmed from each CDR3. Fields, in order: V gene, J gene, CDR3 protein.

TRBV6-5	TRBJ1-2	ASRPGQQYGYT
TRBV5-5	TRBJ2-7	ASSLSPGQDAYEQY
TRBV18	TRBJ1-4	ATGVRGEEKLF
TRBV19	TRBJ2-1	ASRTGGEGSEQF
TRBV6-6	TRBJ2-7	ASSYTLPQGEQY
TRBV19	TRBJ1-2	ASSIGTGVGYGYT
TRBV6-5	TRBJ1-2	ASRLTGAQGGYT
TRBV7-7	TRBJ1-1	ASSLRGLVGADGPKPIEAF
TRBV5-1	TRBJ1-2	ASSPEGFYGYT
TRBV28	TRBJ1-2	ASSLWRQGYGYT
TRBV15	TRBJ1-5	ATSRTTSGVQPQH
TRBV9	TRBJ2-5	ASSVPAVGETQY
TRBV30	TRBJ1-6	AWGQYNSPLH
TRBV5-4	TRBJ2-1	ASTPRGGIQSEQF
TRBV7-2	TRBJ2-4	ASRPSLPGGIQY
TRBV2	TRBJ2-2	ASRGTSGVTGELF
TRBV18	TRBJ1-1	ASSPGSKNTEAF
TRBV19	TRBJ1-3	ASRSTFLSGNTIY
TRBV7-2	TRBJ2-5	ASSLMGETQY
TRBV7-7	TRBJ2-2	ASSLSAQGNTGELF
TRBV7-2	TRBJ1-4	ASSSVRSGKLF
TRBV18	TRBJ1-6	ASSPLDSPLH
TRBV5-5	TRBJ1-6	ASSLKGQGWVSPLH
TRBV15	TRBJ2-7	ATSRDPGFIYEQY
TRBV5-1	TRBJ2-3	ASSLVLAGAEDTQY
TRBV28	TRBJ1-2	ASSSGGSRRGYT
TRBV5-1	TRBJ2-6	ASTLEGTFSGANVLT
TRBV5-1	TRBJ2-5	ASSLGAGPGLAGTQY
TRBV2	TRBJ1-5	ASSLLGQPQH
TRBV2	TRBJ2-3	ASSEGRGGSTDTQY
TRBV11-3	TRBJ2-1	ASSLPGQNYNEQF
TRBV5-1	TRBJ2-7	ASSLGQTEDEQY
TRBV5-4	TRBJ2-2	ASSFIAGVNTGELF
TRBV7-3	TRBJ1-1	ASRRAPVNTEAF
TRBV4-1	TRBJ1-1	ASSTGRQGRTAF
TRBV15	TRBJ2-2	ATAEANTGELF
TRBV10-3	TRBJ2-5	ATATSGGGKETQY
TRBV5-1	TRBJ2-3	ASSLADFTDTQY
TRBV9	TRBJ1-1	ASSVGAWTGKATEAF
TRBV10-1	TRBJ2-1	ASTKLAGGRHNEQF